These 20 T cell receptor beta chains were all obtained from the same sample, sequenced in a study of blood T cell repertoires in COVID-19. Clones were sequenced by immunoSEQ multiplex PCR, and TCRdb holds only the in-frame ones, with some missing. The sample yields some 190,000 clones, 84% seen once. The sample comprised PBMCs or T cells enriched from blood (not recorded which). All receptors come from a woman aged 25 to 39 who had been exposed to COVID-19.

The chain links TRBV18 to TRBJ1-1; 7 bases are a match to TRBD1. J was trimmed by 2 bases and V by 3 bases; bases with no gene match: 3. Germline assignment: CDR1 KGHSH and CDR2 LQKENI. This CDR3 is 14 amino acids long. CDR3 loop: CASSPDRRNTEAFF. CDR3 nucleotide sequence: TGTGCCAGCTCACCGGACAGGCGAAACACTGAAGCTTTCTTT.

The V and J genes are TRBV19 and TRBJ2-7; 12 positions match TRBD2. This CDR3 comprises 13 residues. Germline CDR1 LNHDA, CDR2 SQIVND (reference sequence). V lost 9 bases to trimming and J lost 7 bases; unmatched junction nucleotides: 7. In nucleotides, the CDR3 is TGTGCCAGCCGGCCACTAGCGGGGGGAGAGCAGTACTTC. It codes for CASRPLAGGEQYF.

The table lists this clone with a count of one. V gene TRBV19 combines with J gene TRBJ1-5; 9 bases are shared with TRBD1. Germline V lookup: CDR1 LNHDA, CDR2 SQIVND (reference sequence). There are 15 residues in the CDR3. With V trimmed by 4 bases and J by 8 bases, 9 bases remained unmatched. The CDR3 here is CASSRDEQGAKPQHF. CDR3 in DNA: TGTGCCAGTAGTAGGGACGAACAGGGGGCCAAGCCCCAGCATTTT.

The genes are TRBV4-1 and TRBJ2-3; possibly TRBD2 for D (5 bases). V was shortened by 6 bases and J by 6 bases, with 13 bases between the two germline ends. Germline V gene data show CDR1 as MGHRA and CDR2 as YSYEKL. The CDR3 runs 13 residues. This CDR3 reads CASSKAEWDTQYF. The CDR3 nucleotides read TGCGCCAGCAGTAAAGCGGAGTGGGATACGCAGTATTTT.

V usage is TRBV10-3 and J usage is TRBJ1-6; D is undetermined. The CDR3 runs to 16 residues. Germline lookup yields CDR1 ENHRY and CDR2 SYGVKD. Trimming removed 2 bases from V and 6 bases from J, with 14 bases in between. The CDR3 DNA follows: TGTGCCATCAGTGAGCCTACAACAGAGCCTAATTCACCCCTCCACTTT. It encodes CAISEPTTEPNSPLHF.

For the CDR3, the DNA is TGCGCCAGCAGTGAGGCTACCTACGAGCAGTACTTC. It translates to CASSEATYEQYF. This rearrangement joins TRBV10-2 to TRBJ2-7; D gene unclear. The CDR3 has 12 residues. The V gene lost 2 bases and the J gene lost 2 bases, with 4 bases spanning the gap. Germline V gives CDR1 WSHSY, CDR2 SAAADI.

The chain combines TRBV2 with TRBJ2-5; no reliable D call. The germline V gene has CDR1 SNHLY and CDR2 FYNNEI. The CDR3 has 13 amino acids. V was cut by 3 bases and J by 5 bases, with 10 bases left in between. CDR3 nucleotide sequence: TGTGCCAGCAGTGAGAACTCTATGGAGACCCAGTACTTC. As protein: CASSENSMETQYF.

This chain uses TRBV7-9 with TRBJ1-1; D not resolved. Germline CDR1 reads SEHNR; CDR2 reads FQNEAQ (reference sequence). CDR3 size: 14 residues. Trimming pared 6 bases from V and 1 base from J, leaving 12 bases between. The CDR3 region has the DNA TGTGCCAGCAGGGGTGGACTTTCGAACACTGAAGCTTTCTTT. It encodes CASRGGLSNTEAFF.

The chain links TRBV6-5 to TRBJ1-6; D gene ambiguous. CDR1 is MNHEY, CDR2 SVGAGI, per germline. CDR3 length: 15 amino acids. V was pared by 4 bases and J by 7 bases, with 14 bases between. The CDR3 region has the DNA TGTGCCAGCAGTTTAGCGGACTTGGGGAATTCACCCCTCCACTTT. Protein product: CASSLADLGNSPLHF.

The genes are TRBV29-1 and TRBJ2-1; D might be TRBD2 (5 bases). Germline values: CDR1 SQVTM, CDR2 ANQGSEA. Trimming stripped 4 bases from V and 6 bases from J, with 10 bases between. The CDR3 sequence is 12 residues long. This CDR3 reads CSVGEFGNEQFF. CDR3 coding DNA: TGCAGCGTTGGGGAGTTTGGCAATGAGCAGTTCTTC.

The chain is built from TRBV12-3 or TRBV12-4 and TRBJ1-2; unclear D gene. V lost 5 bases, J lost 1 base, and 5 bases lay in between. The CDR3 sequence is 12 residues long. CDR3 amino acids: CASSNSNYGYTF. CDR3 bases: TGTGCCAGCAGTAACAGTAACTATGGCTACACCTTC.

The chain employs TRBV19 and TRBJ2-7; the D is unclear. In germline, CDR1 is LNHDA, CDR2 SQIVND (reference sequence). Trimming shortened V by 5 bases and J by 1 base, and 15 bases separated the two germline ends. The CDR3 totals 15 residues. CDR3 DNA sequence: TGTGCCAGTAGTTCTTCCCACGGAGAGTCCTACGAGCAGTACTTC. Amino acid sequence: CASSSSHGESYEQYF.

V gene TRBV2 combines with J gene TRBJ2-7; D gene unclear. CDR1 and CDR2 (germline): SNHLY, FYNNEI. V gave up 3 bases and J gave up 3 bases, with 3 bases separating them. CDR3 length: 11 amino acids. This CDR3 is CASSDVYEQYF. CDR3 coding DNA: TGTGCCAGCAGTGACGTCTACGAGCAGTACTTC.

The chain has TRBV6-5 and TRBJ2-7; 7 bases line up with TRBD1. CDR3 size: 13 residues. V lost 5 bases, J lost 6 bases, and 7 bases stayed unmatched. CDR1 is MNHEY, CDR2 SVGAGI, per germline. In DNA form, the CDR3 reads TGTGCCAGCAGTAGGGACAGCCTCACCGAGCAGTACTTC. Its protein is CASSRDSLTEQYF.

The V call is TRBV19, the J call TRBJ1-5; 7 bases are a match to TRBD1. V lost 3 bases and J lost 7; bases outside the gene matches: 9. Germline CDR1 LNHDA, CDR2 SQIVND (reference sequence). The CDR3 loop spans 15 amino acids. The CDR3 bases are TGTGCCAGTAGTATGGTCAGCACAGGGGACCAGCCCCAGCATTTT. The encoded protein is CASSMVSTGDQPQHF.

Note on this clone: The same CDR3 is also encoded by other DNA sequences in this sample. The rearrangement uses TRBV12-3 or TRBV12-4 and TRBJ2-3, with D perhaps TRBD1 (5 bases). The V gene lost 3 bases and the J gene lost 6 bases, with 7 bases spanning the gap. This CDR3 is built from 12 residues. CDR3 loop: CASSLTADTQYF. CDR3 coding DNA: TGTGCCAGCAGTTTGACAGCGGATACGCAGTATTTT.

CDR3 in amino acids: CASSLAGRGRSGNTIYF. DNA for the CDR3: TGTGCCAGCAGCTTAGCCGGGAGGGGTCGGTCTGGAAACACCATATATTTT. The J gene is TRBJ1-3, the V gene TRBV7-6; D possibly corresponds to TRBD1 (5 bases). The CDR3 spans 17 residues. Per germline, CDR1 SGHVS and CDR2 FNYEAQ. V was clipped by 0 bases and J by 1 base, with 13 bases between them.

The CDR3 bases are TGTGCCAGCAGCCCCCCCGCGACAGACTATGGCTACACCTTC. This encodes CASSPPATDYGYTF. V is TRBV7-9 and J is TRBJ1-2; tentatively, D is TRBD1 (5 bases). The V gene lost 5 bases and the J gene lost 3 bases, with 13 bases spanning the gap. This CDR3 region has 14 residues. Germline-derived CDR1 and CDR2 are SEHNR and FQNEAQ (reference sequence). The full variable domain, with the rest looked up from reference TRBV7-9 and TRBJ1-2, is DTGVSQNPRHKITKRGQNVTFRCDPISEHNRLYWYRQTLGQGPEFLTYFQNEAQLEKSRLLSDRFSAERPKGSFSTLEIQRTEQGDSAMYLCASSPPATDYGYTFGSGTRLTVV.

The V call is TRBV6-5, the J call TRBJ2-7; the match to TRBD1 covers 7 bases. Germline CDR1 is MNHEY and CDR2 is SVGAGI. CDR3 length equals 15 residues. The V segment lost 4 bases and the J segment 0 bases; nucleotides outside the gene matches: 6. In DNA form, the CDR3 reads TGTGCCAGCAGTTTAACGGCAGGGGGCTCCTACGAGCAGTACTTC. Its translation: CASSLTAGGSYEQYF.

CDR3 DNA sequence: TGTGCCAGCAGTGAAGGGGGAATTGGACAGGAGACCCAGTACTTC. Translated: CASSEGGIGQETQYF. V usage is TRBV2 and J usage is TRBJ2-5, with D tentatively TRBD1 (6 bases). Per the germline V gene, CDR1 is SNHLY and CDR2 is FYNNEI. V lost 1 base to trimming and J lost 5 bases, with 14 bases between them. The CDR3 extends over 15 amino acids.